The rows below give T cell receptor beta chains drawn from one sample of a study of T-cell reconstitution after alpha-beta-depleted transplantation in children. Each CDR3 protein gets one entry after TCRdb re-called the PCR reads with MiXCR. This table holds roughly 220,000 distinct CDR3 sequences, roughly 8.3% found once. The sample in question was PBMCs, mostly from graft donor cells, obtained 360 days after TCRalphabeta/CD19-depleted stem cell transplant. All receptors derive from a male patient between 2 and 10 years old who had a stem cell transplant for acute myeloid leukemia, so the T cells may come from the graft donor. Each CDR3 is given with its conserved first and last residue. Each record gives: V gene, CDR3 length, clone size, D gene, J gene, CDR3 protein, CDR3 DNA. D genes are given only for firm matches. Clone size is not always given. Where it is, it says once, few, many or a class for expanded clones.

TRBV15	16	.	TRBD2	TRBJ2-3	CATSRGRGESTDTQYF	TGTGCCACCAGCAGAGGTCGGGGGGAGAGCACAGATACGCAGTATTTT
TRBV12-3/TRBV12-4	16	many	TRBD1	TRBJ1-1	CASSFHPGQGNTEAFF	TGTGCCAGCAGTTTCCACCCGGGACAGGGTAACACTGAAGCTTTCTTT
TRBV20-1	14	few	.	TRBJ2-7	CSACDPILTYEQYF	TGCAGTGCATGCGACCCTATCCTCACCTACGAGCAGTACTTC
TRBV12-3/TRBV12-4	16	few	TRBD1	TRBJ2-6	CASSPTGGFGANVLTF	TGTGCCAGCAGTCCGACAGGGGGTTTTGGGGCCAACGTCCTGACTTTC
TRBV12-3/TRBV12-4	15	.	.	TRBJ2-4	CASSLRGESWNIQYF	TGTGCCAGCAGTTTACGAGGGGAGAGTTGGAACATTCAGTACTTC
TRBV12-3/TRBV12-4	11	many	.	TRBJ2-1	CASRGLGEQFF	TGTGCCAGCAGGGGGCTGGGCGAGCAGTTCTTC
TRBV9	15	.	.	TRBJ1-2	CASSVGESGNYGYTF	TGTGCCAGCAGCGTAGGAGAATCGGGTAACTATGGCTACACCTTC
TRBV7-9	17	many	TRBD1	TRBJ2-1	CASSLARTGVNYNEQFF	TGTGCCAGCAGCTTAGCGAGGACAGGGGTTAACTACAATGAGCAGTTCTTC
TRBV12-3/TRBV12-4	15	.	.	TRBJ2-7	CASGREREGSYEQYF	TGTGCCAGCGGAAGGGAGCGCGAAGGCTCCTACGAGCAGTACTTC
TRBV10-3	13	many	.	TRBJ2-1	CAISFNSEDEQFF	TGTGCCATCAGTTTCAATAGCGAGGATGAGCAGTTCTTC
TRBV7-9	14	many	TRBD2	TRBJ2-2	CASSLRREDEELFF	TGTGCCAGCAGCTTACGGCGGGAGGATGAGGAGCTGTTTTTT
TRBV5-1	14	.	.	TRBJ2-1	CASSPRGNYNEQFF	TGCGCCAGCAGCCCCCGGGGTAATTACAATGAGCAGTTCTTC
TRBV5-1	17	few	TRBD1	TRBJ2-2	CASSLGGTAFNTGELFF	TGCGCCAGCAGCTTGGGGGGGACAGCCTTTAACACCGGGGAGCTGTTTTTT
TRBV20-1	13	few	.	TRBJ2-5	CSATLGTTGTQYF	TGCAGTGCAACCCTAGGGACAACCGGGACCCAGTACTTC
TRBV29-1	14	many	.	TRBJ2-3	CSVERNPFTDTQYF	TGCAGCGTTGAAAGGAATCCATTCACAGATACGCAGTATTTT
TRBV7-9	14	.	.	TRBJ1-1	CASSLRGFGTEAFF	TGTGCCAGCAGCTTAAGGGGATTTGGCACTGAAGCTTTCTTT